This T cell receptor beta chain was recovered during a study of cytomegalovirus exposure and HLA in healthy donors. Study context: A subsequent analysis reported that the roughly 120 validation repertoires were produced on the same platform that had also been used for the 666 first-cohort repertoires. Study-wide results and limits: Specificity for CMV antigens was confirmed in vitro for a few of the CMV-associated chains. The study flagged about 150 TCR beta chains as cytomegalovirus-associated.

This table comes from immunoSEQ multiplex PCR, and its TCRdb copy is limited to in-frame clones, with some not included. The sample carries fewer than 60,000 clones, roughly nine tenths recorded once. The length of the CDR3 is 14 residues. Deletions cut 4 bases from V and 5 bases from J, with 15 bases between. Germline V CDR1 and CDR2: SGDLS, YYNGEE. This clone was seen repeatedly, ten times or more. Its specificity is not known. The chain joins TRBV9 to TRBJ1-2; possibly TRBD1 for D (5 bases). The receptor comes from a woman aged 18-29 years in good health and CMV-seronegative. Sequencing input: PBMCs. The CDR3 region is CASSPQTEGYGYTF. CDR3 in DNA: TGTGCCAGCAGCCCTCAGACAGAAGGATATGGCTACACCTTC.